The 5 T cell receptor beta chains presented below share a single source sample, sequenced in a study of ipilimumab plus nivolumab after autologous stem cell transplantation (dated by TCRdb to about 2021). The library was generated by the immunoSEQ multiplex PCR assay. In TCRdb, the immuneACCESS table is reduced to in-frame sequences with V and J assigned. These tables do not hold every clone; where another copy was compared, an unresolved V gene accounts for under half, and the others remain unexplained. This sample gives 11,000 or so clones in total; about 70% of them show up just once. The ten most abundant clones make up about 10% of the sample. The source was PBMCs, collected in a trial of ipilimumab plus nivolumab as post-transplant consolidation. These receptor sequences come from a male donor with multiple myeloma.

V is TRBV7-3 and J is TRBJ2-2, with D hard to call. The length of the CDR3 is 12 residues. Germline assignment: CDR1 SGHTA and CDR2 FQGTGA. With 5 bases removed from V and 5 bases from J, the gap between germline ends came to 6 bases. CDR3 in amino acids: CASSHITGELFF. CDR3 nucleotides: TGTGCCAGCAGCCATATTACCGGGGAGCTGTTTTTT. Using reference TRBV7-3 and TRBJ2-2 for the parts outside the CDR3, the full variable domain is GAGVSQTPSNKVTEKGKYVELRCDPISGHTALYWYRQSLGQGPEFLIYFQGTGAADDSGLPNDRFFAVRPEGSVSTLKIQRTERGDSAVYLCASSHITGELFFGEGSRLTVL.

This clone is classed as medium-sized (0.01 to 0.1%). V and J are TRBV28 and TRBJ2-4, with D possibly called TRBD1 or TRBD2 (5 bases each). V was clipped by 6 bases and J by 7 bases, with 7 bases between them. The CDR3 totals 11 residues. Germline V gene data show CDR1 as MDHEN and CDR2 as SYDVKM. CDR3 in amino acids: CASSRDNIQYF. CDR3 coding DNA: TGTGCCAGCAGCAGGGACAACATTCAGTACTTC.

V usage is TRBV2 and J usage is TRBJ2-1; a weak D match, TRBD2 (5 bases). The germline V gene has CDR1 SNHLY and CDR2 FYNNEI. V was clipped by 1 base and J by 7 bases, with 8 bases between them. The CDR3 has 13 residues. CDR3 loop: CASSEGPGNEQFF. The CDR3 bases are TGTGCCAGCAGTGAAGGACCGGGGAATGAGCAGTTCTTC.

This rearrangement joins TRBV7-8 to TRBJ1-4; TRBD1 might be the D (6 bases). There are 15 residues in the CDR3. The germline CDR1 and CDR2 sequences are SGHVS and FQNEAQ. Trimming removed 3 bases at V and 3 bases at J, with 11 bases between. In DNA form, the CDR3 reads TGTGCCAGCAGCTTCCAGGGGCGGGCTAATGAAAAACTGTTTTTT. This codes for CASSFQGRANEKLFF. Complete variable domain (other parts from reference TRBV7-8 and TRBJ1-4): GAGVSQSPRYKVAKRGQDVALRCDPISGHVSLFWYQQALGQGPEFLTYFQNEAQLDKSGLPSDRFFAERPEGSVSTLKIQRTQQEDSAVYLCASSFQGRANEKLFFGSGTQLSVL.

The DNA for the CDR3 is TGTGCCAGCAGGAGGGATGGGAGCAATCAGCCCCAGCATTTT. This sequence encodes CASRRDGSNQPQHF. The chain joins TRBV6-5 to TRBJ1-5; D is unresolved. V was shortened by 6 bases and J by 1 base, with 10 bases between the two germline ends. Germline CDR1 MNHEY, CDR2 SVGAGI. The CDR3 extends over 14 amino acids.